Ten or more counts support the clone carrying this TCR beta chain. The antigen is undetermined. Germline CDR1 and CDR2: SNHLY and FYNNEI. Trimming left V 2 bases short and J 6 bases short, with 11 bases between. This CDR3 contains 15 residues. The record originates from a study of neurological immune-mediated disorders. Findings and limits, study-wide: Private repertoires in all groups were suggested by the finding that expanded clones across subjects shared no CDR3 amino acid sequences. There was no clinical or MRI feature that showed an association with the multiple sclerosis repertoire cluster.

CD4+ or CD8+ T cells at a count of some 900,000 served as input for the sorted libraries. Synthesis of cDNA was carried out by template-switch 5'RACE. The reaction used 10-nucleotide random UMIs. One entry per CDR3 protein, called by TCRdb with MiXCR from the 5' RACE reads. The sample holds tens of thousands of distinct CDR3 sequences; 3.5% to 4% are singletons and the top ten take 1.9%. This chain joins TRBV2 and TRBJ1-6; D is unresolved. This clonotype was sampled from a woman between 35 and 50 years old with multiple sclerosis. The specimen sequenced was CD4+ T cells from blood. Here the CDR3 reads CASSEFRRINSPLHF. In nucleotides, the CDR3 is TGTGCCAGCAGTGAATTTCGTCGGATTAATTCACCCCTCCACTTT.